Listed below are T cell receptor beta chains from one sample, sequenced in a study of blood T cell repertoires in COVID-19. Assay: immunoSEQ multiplex PCR; the TCRdb copy retains only in-frame clones and omits some. Of 130,000 to 150,000 clones listed, around 80% are singletons. Sequenced sample: peripheral blood. The receptors come from a human donor in a cohort sampled during active COVID-19. Both conserved end residues are part of each CDR3. The order of the fields is J gene, D gene, clone size, V gene, CDR3 protein, CDR3 DNA. The D gene is left open where the match is weak. Expanded clones are given a class, and other clones once, few, many or no size at all.

TRBJ2-1 | NA | NA | TRBV5-8 | CASSLRGHNEQFF | TGTGCCAGCAGCTTAAGGGGCCACAATGAGCAGTTCTTC
TRBJ1-2 | NA | NA | TRBV6-1 | CASSEGTFGYTF | TGTGCCAGCAGTGAAGGAACATTTGGCTACACCTTC
TRBJ1-4 | TRBD1 | NA | TRBV27 | CASSLDRGINEKLFF | TGTGCCAGCAGTTTAGACAGGGGGATTAATGAAAAACTGTTTTTT
TRBJ1-1 | NA | NA | TRBV15 | CATSRPGPRPEAFF | TGTGCCACCAGCAGACCAGGGCCTCGTCCTGAAGCTTTCTTT
TRBJ1-5 | NA | NA | TRBV6-6 | CASSYSGGSQPQHF | TGTGCCAGCAGTTACTCGGGAGGGAGTCAGCCCCAGCATTTT
TRBJ1-2 | NA | NA | TRBV5-1 | CASSLAGGRGNYGYTF | TGCGCCAGCAGCTTGGCCGGTGGCAGGGGAAACTATGGCTACACCTTC
TRBJ1-4 | NA | NA | TRBV6-6 | CASSYQDGGNEKLFF | TGTGCCAGCAGTTACCAGGACGGGGGAAATGAAAAACTGTTTTTT
TRBJ1-2 | NA | once | TRBV21-1 | CASSRRTGGEGGYTF | TGTGCCAGCAGCAGGAGGACAGGGGGAGAGGGTGGCTACACCTTC
TRBJ1-2 | TRBD1 | NA | TRBV7-2 | CASSSRQGNGYTF | TGTGCCAGCAGCTCGCGACAGGGAAACGGCTACACCTTC
TRBJ1-3 | NA | NA | TRBV5-1 | CASSLSPGEAGNTIYF | TGCGCCAGCAGCCTTTCACCGGGAGAAGCTGGAAACACCATATATTTT
TRBJ2-1 | TRBD1 | once | TRBV24-1 | CATSDLYTGGKNEQFF | TGTGCCACCAGTGATTTGTACACAGGGGGGAAGAATGAGCAGTTCTTC
TRBJ1-4 | NA | NA | TRBV11-1 | CASSLAGLSGEKLFF | TGTGCCAGCAGCTTGGCAGGGCTATCGGGTGAAAAACTGTTTTTT